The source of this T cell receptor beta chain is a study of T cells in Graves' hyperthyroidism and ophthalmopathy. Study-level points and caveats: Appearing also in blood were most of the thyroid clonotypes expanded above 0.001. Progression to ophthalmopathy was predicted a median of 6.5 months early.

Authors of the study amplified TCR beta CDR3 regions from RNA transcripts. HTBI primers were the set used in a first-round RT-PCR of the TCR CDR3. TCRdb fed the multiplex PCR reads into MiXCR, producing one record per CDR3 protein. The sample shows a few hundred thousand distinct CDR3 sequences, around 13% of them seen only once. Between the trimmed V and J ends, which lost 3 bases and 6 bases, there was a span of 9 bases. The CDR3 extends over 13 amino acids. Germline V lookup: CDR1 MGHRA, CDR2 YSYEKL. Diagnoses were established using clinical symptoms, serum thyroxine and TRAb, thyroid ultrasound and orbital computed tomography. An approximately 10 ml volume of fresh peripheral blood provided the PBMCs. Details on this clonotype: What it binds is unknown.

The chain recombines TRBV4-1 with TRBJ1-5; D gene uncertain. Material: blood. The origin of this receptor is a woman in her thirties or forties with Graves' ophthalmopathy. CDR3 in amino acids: CASSQWGFQPQHF. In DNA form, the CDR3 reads TGCGCCAGCAGCCAGTGGGGTTTTCAGCCCCAGCATTTT.